This passage covers 3 T cell receptor beta chains from one sample sequenced in a study of metastatic and nonmetastatic thyroid tumors. Thyroid surgery had not been preceded by any treatment in any patient. TCRdb re-called the PCR reads with MiXCR. The profile covers some 14,000 clones, with around a third appearing a single time and about 11% taken by the ten largest. The material sequenced was tumor tissue. The source is a male donor with papillary thyroid cancer or a benign thyroid nodule (not recorded which). Some clones in this sample may be carry-over from other donors' samples.

This clone appeared a few times. The chain has TRBV20-1 and TRBJ1-5, with unresolved D. Looked up from germline, CDR1 is DFQATT and CDR2 is SNEGSKA (reference sequence). The CDR3 has 16 residues. V lost 0 bases to trimming and J lost 2 bases, with 14 bases between them. CDR3 loop: CSARDAAGRGNQPQHF. CDR3 DNA sequence: TGCAGTGCTAGAGATGCCGCAGGTCGGGGCAATCAGCCCCAGCATTTT.

This clone was counted at least ten times. The chain uses TRBV20-1 and TRBJ2-2, with D perhaps matching TRBD1 or TRBD2 (6 bases each). Germline V gene lookup returns CDR1 DFQATT and CDR2 SNEGSKA (reference sequence). V was clipped by 0 bases and J by 4 bases, with 21 bases between them. This CDR3 region has 18 residues. The DNA of the CDR3 is TGCAGTGCTAGAGATCAGAGTGCGCGAGGGGGGAGCACCGGGGAGCTGTTTTTT. It is translated as CSARDQSARGGSTGELFF.

J is TRBJ2-7 and V is TRBV20-1; 7 bases agree with TRBD1. V shed 1 base, J shed 3 bases, and the junction held 9 bases outside the gene matches. Germline V lookup: CDR1 DFQATT, CDR2 SNEGSKA (reference sequence). CDR3 length equals 15 residues. The CDR3 loop is CSARAPAQGNYEQYF. As DNA, the CDR3 is TGCAGTGCTAGAGCCCCCGCACAGGGGAACTACGAGCAGTACTTC.